The TCR beta chain under discussion was sequenced for a study of shared clonotypes between healthy human individuals. Assay used: immunoSEQ multiplex PCR; TCRdb lists only in-frame clones, some missing. This table has around 500,000 clones, roughly 80% appearing once. The sequence was collected from a woman aged 40 to 49 in good health. Some clones in this sample may be carry-over from other donors' samples. Sequencing was done on a sample of PBMCs.

The CDR3 coding sequence is TGTGCCAGCAGCTCCCCGGGACAGGTTTTGGAGACCCAGTACTTC. Residues: CASSSPGQVLETQYF. The chain is built from TRBV11-3 and TRBJ2-5, with 8 positions matching TRBD1. The CDR3 extends over 15 amino acids. Germline trimming cut 4 bases from V and 5 bases from J; bases unmatched to any gene: 9. Germline CDR1 and CDR2: SGHNT and YENEEA.